This T cell receptor beta chain came from a study of blood T cell repertoires in COVID-19. Looked up from germline, CDR1 is LNHDA and CDR2 is SQIVND (reference sequence). V lost 6 bases, J lost 4 bases, and 18 bases lay in between. The CDR3 is made up of 15 amino acids. Clones were sequenced by immunoSEQ multiplex PCR, and TCRdb holds only the in-frame ones, with some missing. The sample comprises about 110,000 clones, 80% of which are singletons, and roughly 4% rests with the top ten. This chain links TRBV19 with TRBJ1-1; D is unresolved. Sequenced input: peripheral blood. The TCR was taken from a human donor in a cohort sampled during active or convalescent COVID-19. The CDR3 loop reads CASRTGSTGGTEAFF. CDR3 bases: TGTGCCAGTAGGACCGGTTCGACCGGAGGCACTGAAGCTTTCTTT.